This is a list of T cell receptor beta chains from one sample in a study of cytomegalovirus exposure and HLA in healthy donors. Using immunoSEQ multiplex PCR, the repertoire was profiled, and TCRdb retains in-frame clones only, with some absent. The sample includes about 170,000 clones, approximately 81% of them seen just once. The specimen was PBMCs. These receptor sequences come from a boy aged 2-15 years in good health and CMV-seronegative. CDR3s include the opening cysteine and the closing phenylalanine or tryptophan. D genes are given only for firm matches. Only some rows state a clone size, as once, few, many or a class for expanded clones.

>TRBD2|TRBJ2-1|16|TRBV7-8|-
CASSYGSSGSYNEQFF
TGTGCCAGCAGCTATGGATCTAGCGGCTCCTACAATGAGCAGTTCTTC
>-|TRBJ1-5|14|TRBV6-1|-
CASSEGAYEWSQHF
TGTGCCAGCAGTGAAGGGGCCTACGAGTGGTCCCAGCATTTT
>-|TRBJ1-2|14|TRBV15|-
CATSRRDTNYGYTF
TGTGCCACCAGCAGACGGGACACTAACTATGGCTACACCTTC
>-|TRBJ1-1|16|TRBV2|-
CASSDKQGIGNTEAFF
TGTGCCAGCAGTGATAAACAGGGAATCGGGAACACTGAAGCTTTCTTT
>-|TRBJ2-7|14|TRBV6-6|-
CASGYSGVSNEQYF
TGTGCCAGCGGCTATTCGGGGGTGAGTAACGAGCAGTACTTC
>-|TRBJ1-1|13|TRBV27|-
CASSPAGDTEAFF
TGTGCCAGCAGTCCGGCAGGGGACACTGAAGCTTTCTTT
>-|TRBJ2-4|14|TRBV28|-
CASRKRAAKNIQYF
TGTGCCAGCAGAAAGAGGGCAGCCAAAAACATTCAGTACTTC
>TRBD2|TRBJ2-5|15|TRBV2|-
CASSRAGGGQETQYF
TGTGCCAGCAGTAGAGCGGGGGGGGGTCAAGAGACCCAGTACTTC
>TRBD1|TRBJ2-3|15|TRBV2|-
CASSILGQGVDTQYF
TGTGCCAGCAGTATATTGGGACAGGGAGTAGATACGCAGTATTTT
>-|TRBJ2-1|16|TRBV2|once
CASSGVEGVSYNEQFF
TGTGCCAGCAGTGGGGTCGAGGGGGTCTCCTACAATGAGCAGTTCTTC
>TRBD1|TRBJ1-6|12|TRBV7-9|-
CSSRDRGAPLHF
TGTTCCAGCAGAGACAGGGGAGCACCCCTCCACTTT
>-|TRBJ1-1|14|TRBV6-1|-
CASSGIRRNTEAFF
TGTGCCAGCAGTGGGATACGGAGGAACACTGAAGCTTTCTTT
>-|TRBJ2-2|14|TRBV19|-
CASSITSNTGELFF
TGTGCCAGTAGTATAACAAGTAACACCGGGGAGCTGTTTTTT
>TRBD1|TRBJ1-3|15|TRBV10-2|-
CASSITGDSGNTIYF
TGCGCCAGCAGTATTACAGGGGATTCCGGAAACACCATATATTTT
>-|TRBJ1-2|13|TRBV6-5|once
CASSSTPTGGYTF
TGTGCCAGCAGTTCGACCCCGACAGGAGGCTACACCTTC
>TRBD2|TRBJ2-3|15|TRBV6-5|-
CASRTSGGRTDTQYF
TGTGCCAGCAGGACTAGCGGGGGGCGCACAGATACGCAGTATTTT
>-|TRBJ1-1|13|TRBV6-6|-
CASSQQSGTEAFF
TGTGCCAGCAGCCAGCAATCCGGGACAGAAGCTTTCTTT
>-|TRBJ1-6|13|TRBV9|-
CASSVNDGGPLHF
TGTGCCAGCAGCGTGAACGATGGAGGGCCCCTCCACTTT
>TRBD2|TRBJ2-3|15|TRBV6-5|once
CASSTLAGGADTQYF
TGTGCCAGCAGTACTCTAGCGGGGGGCGCAGATACGCAGTATTTT